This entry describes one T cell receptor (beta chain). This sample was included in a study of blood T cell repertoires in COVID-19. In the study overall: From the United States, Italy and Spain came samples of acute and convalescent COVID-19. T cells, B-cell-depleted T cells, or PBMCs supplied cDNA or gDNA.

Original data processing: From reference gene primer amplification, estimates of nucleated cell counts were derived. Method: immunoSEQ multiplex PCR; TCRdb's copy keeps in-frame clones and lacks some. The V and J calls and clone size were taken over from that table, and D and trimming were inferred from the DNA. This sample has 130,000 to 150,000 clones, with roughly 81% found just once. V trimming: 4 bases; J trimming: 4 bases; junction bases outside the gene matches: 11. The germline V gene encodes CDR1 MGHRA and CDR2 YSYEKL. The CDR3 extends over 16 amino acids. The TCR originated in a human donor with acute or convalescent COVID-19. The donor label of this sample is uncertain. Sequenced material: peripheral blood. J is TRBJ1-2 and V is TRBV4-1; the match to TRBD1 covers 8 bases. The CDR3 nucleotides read TGCGCCAGCAGCCCCGGACAGGGAACCGTCTCCTATGGCTACACCTTC. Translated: CASSPGQGTVSYGYTF.